The 31 T cell receptor beta chains given below trace back to one sample, sequenced in a study of blood T cell repertoires in COVID-19. Sequenced by immunoSEQ multiplex PCR; TCRdb stores in-frame clones only, minus some. Among approximately 210,000 clones listed, roughly 80% were seen once. Sequencing used peripheral blood. Every receptor here comes from a man aged 25-45 years with active or convalescent COVID-19.

The rearrangement uses TRBV29-1 and TRBJ1-1; perhaps TRBD1 as D (5 bases). The V gene lost 7 bases and the J gene lost 6 bases, with 9 bases spanning the gap. This CDR3 comprises 10 residues. CDR1 SQVTM and CDR2 ANQGSEA come from the germline V gene. CDR3 residues: CSAGQSEAFF. The CDR3 region has the DNA TGCAGCGCGGGGCAGTCTGAAGCTTTCTTT.

CDR3 amino acids: CASSWTSGYTDTQYF. CDR3 DNA: TGTGCCAGCAGTTGGACTAGCGGATACACAGATACGCAGTATTTT. This chain uses TRBV28 with TRBJ2-3; 10 bases are a match to TRBD2. Germline trimming cut 4 bases from V and 2 bases from J; bases unmatched to any gene: 3. CDR1 is MDHEN, CDR2 SYDVKM, per germline. The CDR3 is 15 amino acids. Based on the CDR3 plus reference TRBV28 and TRBJ2-3, the full variable domain is DVKVTQSSRYLVKRTGEKVFLECVQDMDHENMFWYRQDPGLGLRLIYFSYDVKMKEKGDIPEGYSVSREKKERFSLILESASTNQTSMYLCASSWTSGYTDTQYFGPGTRLTVL.

This sequence joins TRBV5-1 and TRBJ2-1; 7 bases fit TRBD2. Germline CDR1 SGHRS, CDR2 YFSETQ. V shed 4 bases, J shed 4 bases, and the junction held 11 bases outside the gene matches. The CDR3 consists of 16 residues. CDR3 coding DNA: TGCGCCAGCAGCCTGCTTGACGGGGGGATTTACAATGAGCAGTTCTTC. Protein: CASSLLDGGIYNEQFF.

This chain joins TRBV18 and TRBJ2-2; D is uncertain. Germline CDR1 is KGHSH and CDR2 is LQKENI. The CDR3 is made up of 16 amino acids. Between the trimmed V and J ends, which lost 3 bases and 1 base, there was a span of 12 bases. DNA of the CDR3: TGTGCCAGCTCACCGCTACCCGGCGGGAACACCGGGGAGCTGTTTTTT. Its protein is CASSPLPGGNTGELFF.

The chain links TRBV5-5 to TRBJ1-2; 9 positions match TRBD1. The CDR3 covers 17 residues. The J segment lost 8 bases and the V segment lost 0 bases, leaving 14 bases of the junction unmatched. The germline CDR1 and CDR2 sequences are SGHKS and YYEKEE (reference sequence). Here the CDR3 reads CASSLGPIQGASLGYTF. The CDR3 DNA reads TGTGCCAGCAGCTTGGGACCGATACAGGGGGCCTCTCTGGGCTACACCTTC.

In DNA, the CDR3 is TGTGCCAGCAGCCCAGGACAGGGGGCTTACAATGAGCAGTTCTTC. This encodes CASSPGQGAYNEQFF. This chain joins TRBV9 and TRBJ2-1; 11 positions agree with TRBD1. This CDR3 spans 15 amino acids. The ends lost 4 bases at V and 4 bases at J; junction bases unmatched: 4. The germline V gene encodes CDR1 SGDLS and CDR2 YYNGEE.

This rearrangement joins TRBV6-2 or TRBV6-3 to TRBJ1-5; tentative D call: TRBD1 (6 bases). The CDR3 runs 15 residues. V lost 4 bases, J lost 5 bases, and 15 bases lay in between. Per the germline V gene, CDR1 is MNHEY and CDR2 is SVGEGT. CDR3 DNA sequence: TGTGCCAGCAGTTTTTTGGGGGGGGCAGATCAGCCCCAGCATTTT. Translated: CASSFLGGADQPQHF.

V usage is TRBV28 and J usage is TRBJ1-5; a possible D gene is TRBD1 (6 bases). Germline CDR1 MDHEN, CDR2 SYDVKM. V shed 6 bases and J shed 4 bases, with 19 bases lying between them. This CDR3 region has 16 residues. The CDR3 DNA is TGTGCCAGCAGGGAACCCCAGGGGCGGTGGAATCAGCCCCAGCATTTT. As protein: CASREPQGRWNQPQHF.

The CDR3, as DNA: TGTGCCAGCAGCTCCGGGATCTACGAGCAGTACTTC. Translated, it gives CASSSGIYEQYF. The chain is built from TRBV7-9 and TRBJ2-7, with D possibly TRBD2 on 5 matching bases. The germline gives CDR1 SEHNR, CDR2 FQNEAQ (reference sequence). The V gene lost 4 bases and the J gene lost 3 bases, with 7 bases spanning the gap. The CDR3 extends over 12 amino acids.

The V call is TRBV28, the J call TRBJ2-1; 7 bases are shared with TRBD1. Trimming took 3 bases from V and 7 from J; bases not matched to a gene: 3. Germline V lookup: CDR1 MDHEN, CDR2 SYDVKM. This CDR3 region has 13 residues. The CDR3 region has the DNA TGTGCCAGCAGTTTCAGGGGGTGGAATGAGCAGTTCTTC. Protein: CASSFRGWNEQFF.

The chain links TRBV5-4 to TRBJ1-5; D is undetermined. CDR3 size: 13 residues. The germline CDR1 and CDR2 sequences are SGHNT and YYREEE (reference sequence). Trimming pared 0 bases from V and 7 bases from J, leaving 8 bases between. CDR3 bases: TGTGCCAGCAGCTTGGAGGAGGGCCAGCCCCAGCATTTT. Residues: CASSLEEGQPQHF.

V and J are TRBV6-6 and TRBJ1-2; D remains unclear. CDR3 length: 12 amino acids. The V gene lost 4 bases and the J gene lost 8 bases, with 11 bases spanning the gap. Per the germline V gene, CDR1 is MNHNY and CDR2 is SVGAGI (reference sequence). The CDR3 loop reads CASSWERRGYTF. The CDR3 DNA reads as TGTGCCAGCAGTTGGGAAAGGAGGGGCTACACCTTC.

The V gene is TRBV11-2, the J gene TRBJ2-2, with D perhaps TRBD1 (6 bases). Trimming shortened V by 1 base and J by 8 bases, and 11 bases separated the two germline ends. The CDR3 spans 14 residues. CDR1 is SGHAT, CDR2 FQNNGV, per germline. Here the CDR3 reads CASSLVRGVGELFF. DNA of the CDR3: TGTGCCAGCAGCTTAGTCAGGGGAGTGGGGGAGCTGTTTTTT.

The rearrangement links TRBV27 to TRBJ2-1; TRBD1 agrees at 9 bases. CDR1 is MNHEY and CDR2 is SMNVEV in the germline V gene (reference sequence). This CDR3 spans 17 amino acids. With V trimmed by 6 bases and J by 0 bases, 9 bases remained unmatched. The CDR3 DNA reads TGTGCCAGCAGAACAGGGGGCCCTCGGAGCTCCTACAATGAGCAGTTCTTC. Protein sequence: CASRTGGPRSSYNEQFF.

The chain couples TRBV11-2 to TRBJ2-3, with 7 bases that match TRBD2. CDR3 length: 15 amino acids. V lost 11 bases and J lost 0; bases outside the gene matches: 11. The germline CDR1 and CDR2 sequences are SGHAT and FQNNGV. The CDR3 spells CASQAGVDSTDTQYF. CDR3 DNA: TGTGCCTCTCAGGCGGGAGTCGATAGCACAGATACGCAGTATTTT.

The V call is TRBV28, the J call TRBJ2-3; TRBD2 matches 7 bases. With V trimmed by 6 bases and J by 11 bases, 20 bases remained unmatched. The CDR3 loop spans 16 amino acids. CDR1 is MDHEN, CDR2 SYDVKM, per germline. CDR3 in amino acids: CASSQPTGTTGGGQYF. The CDR3 nucleotides are TGTGCCAGCAGCCAACCCACCGGGACTACTGGCGGTGGGCAGTATTTT.

The chain employs TRBV7-2 and TRBJ1-3; the match to TRBD1 covers 12 bases. The CDR3 spans 18 residues. With 6 bases clipped from V and 0 bases from J, the junction kept 9 bases outside the gene matches. The germline gives CDR1 SGHTA, CDR2 FQGNSA. The CDR3 bases are TGTGCCAGCAGTACCGGGACAGGGGGCTCCATCTCTGGAAACACCATATATTTT. Translating it yields CASSTGTGGSISGNTIYF.

The chain employs TRBV6-5 and TRBJ1-5; D is uncertain. Germline V gives CDR1 MNHEY, CDR2 SVGAGI. V was clipped by 7 bases and J by 2 bases, with 15 bases between them. The CDR3 consists of 15 residues. This CDR3 is CASIVGVEGNQPQHF. The CDR3 nucleotides are TGTGCCAGCATCGTTGGGGTGGAGGGCAATCAGCCCCAGCATTTT.

The chain carries TRBV13 and TRBJ2-2; 11 bases are a match to TRBD2. The CDR3 has 17 amino acids. In germline, CDR1 is PRHDT, CDR2 FYEKMQ (reference sequence). V was clipped by 4 bases and J by 5 bases; unmatched bases: 9. CDR3 residues: CASSSQVAGGPTGELFF. Here the CDR3 DNA reads TGTGCCAGCAGCTCCCAGGTAGCGGGAGGGCCAACCGGGGAGCTGTTTTTT.

This clone was observed many times. J is TRBJ2-7 and V is TRBV4-3; 9 positions match TRBD2. With V trimmed by 0 bases and J by 7 bases, 7 bases remained unmatched. CDR1 is LGHNA, CDR2 YSLEER, per germline. The CDR3 spans 15 residues. The CDR3: CASSQDASGGREQYF. The DNA for the CDR3 is TGCGCCAGCAGCCAAGATGCCAGCGGGGGGAGGGAGCAGTACTTC.

The chain uses TRBV15 and TRBJ2-1; D is perhaps TRBD1 (6 bases). Trimming removed 0 bases at V and 12 bases at J, with 9 bases between. This CDR3 contains 12 residues. CDR1 LNHNV and CDR2 YYDKDF come from the germline V gene (reference sequence). The CDR3 DNA is TGTGCCACCAGCAGAGATCGGACAGCGCAGTTCTTC. Translating it yields CATSRDRTAQFF.

V is TRBV7-9 and J is TRBJ2-7, with TRBD1 identical over 10 bases. Germline values: CDR1 SEHNR, CDR2 FQNEAQ (reference sequence). The CDR3 runs 15 residues. After removal of 5 bases from V and 1 base from J, the junction contained 5 bases not matched to a gene. The DNA of the CDR3 is TGTGCCAGCAGCCCCGGGACAGGGGATTCCTACGAGCAGTACTTC. Protein: CASSPGTGDSYEQYF.

The chain uses TRBV6-5 and TRBJ1-2; D gene unclear. Germline V gene lookup returns CDR1 MNHEY and CDR2 SVGAGI. This CDR3 has 13 amino acids. V shed 0 bases and J shed 9 bases, with 11 bases lying between them. In DNA, the CDR3 is TGTGCCAGCAGTTACTCGATTATTGCGCGCTACACCTTC. Amino acids: CASSYSIIARYTF.

The chain has TRBV7-2 and TRBJ1-2; tentative D call: TRBD1 (5 bases). The CDR3 totals 14 residues. Germline CDR1 and CDR2: SGHTA and FQGNSA. The V end was cut by 1 base, the J end by 8 bases, with 14 bases between. The CDR3: CASSLEARVRGYTF. CDR3 coding DNA: TGTGCCAGCAGCTTAGAGGCCAGGGTTCGAGGCTACACCTTC.

V usage is TRBV6-5 and J usage is TRBJ1-1; 8 bases fit TRBD1. The CDR3 runs to 14 residues. CDR1 and CDR2 (germline): MNHEY, SVGAGI. The trim removed 7 bases at V and 4 bases at J, leaving 8 bases unmatched. CDR3 residues: CASIQYRGSTEAFF. The DNA for the CDR3 is TGTGCCAGCATCCAATACAGGGGGAGCACTGAAGCTTTCTTT.

The J gene is TRBJ1-2, the V gene TRBV29-1; 8 nucleotides line up with TRBD1. V gave up 5 bases and J gave up 3 bases; unmatched junction bases: 5. Germline lookup yields CDR1 SQVTM and CDR2 ANQGSEA. The CDR3 extends over 13 amino acids. This chain's CDR3 is CSVSQGADYGYTF. The CDR3 DNA follows: TGCAGCGTTTCCCAGGGGGCGGACTATGGCTACACCTTC.

The chain recombines TRBV20-1 with TRBJ2-7; maybe TRBD2 (5 bases). CDR3 size: 11 residues. CDR1 is DFQATT, CDR2 SNEGSKA, per germline (reference sequence). Trimming left V 5 bases short and J 4 bases short, with 9 bases between. This chain's CDR3 is CSAQRTYEQYF. CDR3 nucleotides: TGCAGTGCTCAAAGGACTTACGAGCAGTACTTC.

V gene TRBV28 combines with J gene TRBJ2-5; D is undetermined. V was pared by 2 bases and J by 4 bases, with 8 bases between. Germline lookup yields CDR1 MDHEN and CDR2 SYDVKM. The CDR3 extends over 13 amino acids. The CDR3 spells CASSLRRLETQYF. The CDR3 DNA follows: TGTGCCAGCAGTTTAAGGCGGCTAGAGACCCAGTACTTC.

This clone appeared once. The genes are TRBV18 and TRBJ1-2; D is undetermined. V lost 2 bases, J lost 6 bases, and 16 bases lay in between. The germline V gene encodes CDR1 KGHSH and CDR2 LQKENI. CDR3 size: 15 residues. The CDR3 DNA reads as TGTGCCAGCTCACCAGTAGTCAGACTTAAGGATGGCTACACCTTC. It encodes CASSPVVRLKDGYTF. Together with reference TRBV18 and TRBJ1-2, the CDR3 gives the full variable domain: NAGVMQNPRHLVRRRGQEARLRCSPMKGHSHVYWYRQLPEEGLKFMVYLQKENIIDESGMPKERFSAEFPKEGPSILRIQQVVRGDSAAYFCASSPVVRLKDGYTFGSGTRLTVV.

A single count supports this clone. This CDR3 reads CASSEQAGITGANVLTF. The CDR3 nucleotides are TGTGCCAGCAGTGAGCAGGCGGGTATTACTGGGGCCAACGTCCTGACTTTC. The chain is built from TRBV2 and TRBJ2-6; maybe TRBD2 (5 bases). With 3 bases removed from V and 2 bases from J, the gap between germline ends came to 14 bases. CDR3 length: 17 residues. CDR1 and CDR2 (germline): SNHLY, FYNNEI.

The chain carries TRBV5-1 and TRBJ2-5, with D perhaps TRBD1 (6 bases). Trimming removed 4 bases from V and 6 bases from J, with 16 bases in between. CDR3 length: 14 residues. The V gene's germline CDR1 is SGHRS and CDR2 YFSETQ. The CDR3: CASSPGTQRQTQYF. Written as DNA, the CDR3 is TGCGCCAGCAGCCCCGGGACACAGCGGCAGACCCAGTACTTC. Full variable domain (missing parts from reference TRBV5-1 and TRBJ2-5): KAGVTQTPRYLIKTRGQQVTLSCSPISGHRSVSWYQQTPGQGLQFLFEYFSETQRNKGNFPGRFSGRQFSNSRSEMNVSTLELGDSALYLCASSPGTQRQTQYFGPGTRLLVL.